This T cell receptor (beta chain) was sequenced in a study of T cell clonotyping in hematopoietic cell transplantation. General study results and limits: Higher Inverse Simpson Index values in graft donor and pretransplant recipient predicted broader posttransplant TCR diversity.

Germline assignment: CDR1 MDHEN and CDR2 SYDVKM. The CDR3 consists of 15 residues. The V and J ends lost 1 base and 6 bases respectively, with 15 bases between them. Points on this clone: Its antigen is unknown.

Assay used: immunoSEQ multiplex PCR; TCRdb lists only in-frame clones, some missing. The sample has more than 10,000 clones; about nine tenths are singletons. The chain carries TRBV28 and TRBJ1-2; TRBD1 might be the D (6 bases). The source material was PBMCs, sampled 100 days after allogeneic stem cell transplant. The sequence was obtained from a female patient aged 45 to 65 who had an allogeneic stem cell transplant from an unrelated donor, so the T cells may come from the graft donor. Some clones in this sample may be carry-over from other donors' samples. The CDR3 sequence is CASSLYPQGTHGYTF. The CDR3, as DNA: TGTGCCAGCAGTTTATATCCCCAGGGGACCCATGGCTACACCTTC.